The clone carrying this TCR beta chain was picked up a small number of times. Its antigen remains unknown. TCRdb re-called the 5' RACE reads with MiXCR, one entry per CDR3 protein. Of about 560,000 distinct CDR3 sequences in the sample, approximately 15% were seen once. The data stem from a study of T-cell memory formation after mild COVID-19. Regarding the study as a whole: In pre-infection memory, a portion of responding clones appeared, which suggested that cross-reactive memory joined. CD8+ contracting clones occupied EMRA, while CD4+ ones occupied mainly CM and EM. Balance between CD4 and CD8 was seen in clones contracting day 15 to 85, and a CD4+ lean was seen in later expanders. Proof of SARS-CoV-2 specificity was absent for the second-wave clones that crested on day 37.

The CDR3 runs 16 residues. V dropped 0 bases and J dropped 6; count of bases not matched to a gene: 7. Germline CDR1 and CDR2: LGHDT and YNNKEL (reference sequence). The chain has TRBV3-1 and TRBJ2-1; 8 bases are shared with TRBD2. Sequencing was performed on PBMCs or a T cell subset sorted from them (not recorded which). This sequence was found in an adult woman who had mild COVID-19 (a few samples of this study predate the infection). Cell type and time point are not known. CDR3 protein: CASSQDDGGALNEQFF. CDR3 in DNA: TGTGCCAGCAGCCAAGATGACGGGGGGGCTCTCAATGAGCAGTTCTTC.